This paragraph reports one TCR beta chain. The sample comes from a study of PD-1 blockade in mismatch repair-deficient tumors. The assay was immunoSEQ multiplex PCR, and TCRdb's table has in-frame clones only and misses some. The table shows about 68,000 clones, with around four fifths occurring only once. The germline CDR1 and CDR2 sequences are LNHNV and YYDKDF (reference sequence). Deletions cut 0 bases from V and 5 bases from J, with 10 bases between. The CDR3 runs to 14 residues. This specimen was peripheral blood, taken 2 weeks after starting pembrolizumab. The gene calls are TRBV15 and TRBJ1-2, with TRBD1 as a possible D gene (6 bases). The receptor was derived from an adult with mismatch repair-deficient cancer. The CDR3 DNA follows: TGTGCCACCAGCAGAGATCGACAGGCGTATGGCTACACCTTC. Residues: CATSRDRQAYGYTF.